This T cell receptor (beta chain) appears in the sequencing data of a study of blood T cell repertoires in COVID-19. Germline V gene data show CDR1 as KGHSH and CDR2 as LQKENI. The CDR3 is 16 residues long. Method: immunoSEQ multiplex PCR; TCRdb's copy keeps in-frame clones and lacks some. In the table there are over 300,000 clones, 88% of which are singletons. Comments on this clone: Sequence at one end of the junction differs from germline and may be a read error.

Ages ranged from about 18 to 89 years, with residence in about two dozen US areas. The chain recombines TRBV18 with TRBJ2-1; 11 bases map to TRBD1. The specimen sequenced was PBMCs or T cells enriched from blood (not recorded which). The clonotype comes from a woman aged 30 to 39 with acute COVID-19. CDR3 in amino acids: CANSSAGTGGYNEQFF. The CDR3 DNA reads TGTGCCAACTCATCCGCCGGGACAGGGGGCTACAATGAGCAGTTCTTC.